This is a list of T cell receptor beta chains from one sample in a study of CD8 T cells in ankylosing spondylitis. TCRdb called the 5' RACE reads again in MiXCR, with one record for every CDR3 protein. The table lists 250,000 to 400,000 distinct CDR3 sequences, 11% of them singletons. The sequencing sample was made of blood, either unsorted or a sorted T cell fraction (not recorded which). The receptors stem from a female donor with ankylosing spondylitis or in good health (not recorded which). Each CDR3 is given with its conserved first and last residue.

j_call: TRBJ1-2; v_call: TRBV20-1; cdr3_aa: CSARAPDRQTGHYGYTF
j_call: TRBJ2-2; v_call: TRBV20-1; cdr3_aa: CSARDRVRGASGTGELFF
j_call: TRBJ2-6; v_call: TRBV7-8; cdr3_aa: CASSLATGDSGANVLTF
j_call: TRBJ1-1; v_call: TRBV7-9; cdr3_aa: CASVEGQVNTEAFF
j_call: TRBJ1-2; v_call: TRBV28; cdr3_aa: CGSSSGQGRYGYTF
j_call: TRBJ2-2; v_call: TRBV28; cdr3_aa: CASSLGHTGELFF
j_call: TRBJ2-2; v_call: TRBV29-1; cdr3_aa: CSVGAGAGELFF
j_call: TRBJ1-2; v_call: TRBV5-1; cdr3_aa: CASSLGDQLYGYTF
j_call: TRBJ1-2; v_call: TRBV29-1; cdr3_aa: CSVLDLGGYTF
j_call: TRBJ2-2; v_call: TRBV6-1; cdr3_aa: CASREIGTSGTNTGELFF
j_call: TRBJ2-7; v_call: TRBV20-1; cdr3_aa: CSARPGTVTYEQYF
j_call: TRBJ2-1; v_call: TRBV7-2; cdr3_aa: CASSLERTGSEQFF
j_call: TRBJ1-4; v_call: TRBV7-2; cdr3_aa: CASSPTGFPNEKLFF
j_call: TRBJ2-1; v_call: TRBV27; cdr3_aa: CASTDSGRAIDEQFF
j_call: TRBJ2-7; v_call: TRBV12-3/TRBV12-4; cdr3_aa: CASSPAIEQYF
j_call: TRBJ1-1; v_call: TRBV20-1; cdr3_aa: CSARVTGWDTEAFF
j_call: TRBJ2-2; v_call: TRBV18; cdr3_aa: CASSPLDTGELFF
j_call: TRBJ2-2; v_call: TRBV27; cdr3_aa: CASSFLVTSGNTGELFF
j_call: TRBJ1-5; v_call: TRBV30; cdr3_aa: CAWSGGKGQPQHF
j_call: TRBJ2-1; v_call: TRBV12-3/TRBV12-4; cdr3_aa: CASSLDAKDEQFF
j_call: TRBJ2-7; v_call: TRBV20-1; cdr3_aa: CSADGQGARNEQYF
j_call: TRBJ1-1; v_call: TRBV20-1; cdr3_aa: CSARAVGWNTEAFF
j_call: TRBJ2-7; v_call: TRBV7-2; cdr3_aa: CASSSSGPNLYEQYF
j_call: TRBJ2-3; v_call: TRBV29-1; cdr3_aa: CSVVEDTDTQYF
j_call: TRBJ1-1; v_call: TRBV5-1; cdr3_aa: CASRFQNTEAFF
j_call: TRBJ2-1; v_call: TRBV2; cdr3_aa: CASTGPAFNEQFF
j_call: TRBJ2-1; v_call: TRBV20-1; cdr3_aa: CCARLILAGAPNEQFF
j_call: TRBJ2-1; v_call: TRBV5-1; cdr3_aa: CASSPAGVNEQFF
j_call: TRBJ2-5; v_call: TRBV5-1; cdr3_aa: CASSFTTGEETQYF
j_call: TRBJ2-3; v_call: TRBV10-3; cdr3_aa: CAISLVASTDTQYF
j_call: TRBJ2-7; v_call: TRBV28; cdr3_aa: CASSPQTPYRDRGYEQYF
j_call: TRBJ2-1; v_call: TRBV20-1; cdr3_aa: CSVLGHISSYNEQFF
j_call: TRBJ2-5; v_call: TRBV5-6; cdr3_aa: CASSLAFLGQGQETQYF
j_call: TRBJ2-1; v_call: TRBV5-1; cdr3_aa: CASSLDPTGEQFF
j_call: TRBJ2-3; v_call: TRBV30; cdr3_aa: CAWSAQGADTQYF
j_call: TRBJ1-5; v_call: TRBV15; cdr3_aa: CATSRTGNQPQHF
j_call: TRBJ1-1; v_call: TRBV29-1; cdr3_aa: CSAAWGRRNTEAFF
j_call: TRBJ1-2; v_call: TRBV29-1; cdr3_aa: CSVGTGTNYGYTF
j_call: TRBJ1-4; v_call: TRBV5-5; cdr3_aa: CASSSPGSDEKLFF
j_call: TRBJ1-1; v_call: TRBV19; cdr3_aa: CASSQSGNTEAFF
j_call: TRBJ2-7; v_call: TRBV27; cdr3_aa: CASSIDPTTEQYF
j_call: TRBJ2-7; v_call: TRBV30; cdr3_aa: CALGQGASYEQYF